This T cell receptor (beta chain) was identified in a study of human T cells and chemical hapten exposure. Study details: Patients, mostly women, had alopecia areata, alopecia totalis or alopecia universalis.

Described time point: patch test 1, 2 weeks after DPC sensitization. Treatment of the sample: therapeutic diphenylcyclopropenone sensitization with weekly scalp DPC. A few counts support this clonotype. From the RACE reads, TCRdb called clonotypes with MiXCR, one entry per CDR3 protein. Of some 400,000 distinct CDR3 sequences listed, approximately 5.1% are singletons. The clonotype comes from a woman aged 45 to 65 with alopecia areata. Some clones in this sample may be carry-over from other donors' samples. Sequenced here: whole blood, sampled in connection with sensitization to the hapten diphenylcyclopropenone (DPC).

As DNA, the CDR3 is TGTGCCAGCAGCATCACTTGGACTAGCGGGGATGAGCAGTTCTTC. Translated: CASSITWTSGDEQFF. The rearrangement joins TRBV5-6 to TRBJ2-1; 12 bases are a match to TRBD2. CDR3 size: 15 residues. The germline gives CDR1 SGHDT, CDR2 YYEEEE. Losses at the gene ends were 4 bases for V and 8 bases for J; bases not matched to a gene: 7.